Presented here are 27 T cell receptor beta chains from one specimen sequenced in a study of technical replicates of blood from several donors. Produced via immunoSEQ multiplex PCR; TCRdb's table is partial and in-frame only. This table holds 45,000 to 50,000 clones, 92% found once. Sequencing used PBMCs. These receptors all stem from a human donor in good health. Some clones in this sample may be carry-over from other donors' samples.

CDR3 sequence: CASSPASTYEQYF. As DNA, the CDR3 is TGTGCCAGCAGCCCGGCTAGCACGTACGAGCAGTACTTC. The chain recombines TRBV7-9 with TRBJ2-7, with D possibly TRBD2 on 5 matching bases. The CDR3 spans 13 residues. Looked up from germline, CDR1 is SEHNR and CDR2 is FQNEAQ (reference sequence). V gave up 5 bases and J gave up 4 bases, with 12 bases separating them. Supplemented by reference TRBV7-9 and TRBJ2-7, the full variable domain reads DTGVSQNPRHKITKRGQNVTFRCDPISEHNRLYWYRQTLGQGPEFLTYFQNEAQLEKSRLLSDRFSAERPKGSFSTLEIQRTEQGDSAMYLCASSPASTYEQYFGPGTRLTVT.

CDR3 in amino acids: CASSFLAGLSYNEQFF. The CDR3 bases are TGTGCCAGCAGCTTCCTAGCGGGGCTTTCCTACAATGAGCAGTTCTTC. The rearrangement links TRBV7-3 to TRBJ2-1, with 9 bases that match TRBD2. The CDR3 has 16 amino acids. CDR1 and CDR2 from the germline V gene are SGHTA and FQGTGA. V shed 3 bases, J shed 1 base, and the junction held 4 bases outside the gene matches. Filled out from reference TRBV7-3 and TRBJ2-1, the complete variable domain reads GAGVSQTPSNKVTEKGKYVELRCDPISGHTALYWYRQSLGQGPEFLIYFQGTGAADDSGLPNDRFFAVRPEGSVSTLKIQRTERGDSAVYLCASSFLAGLSYNEQFFGPGTRLTVL.

CDR3 bases: TGCGCCAGCAGCTCCGACAGGGGGGGAGACACTGAAGCTTTCTTT. Residues: CASSSDRGGDTEAFF. V usage is TRBV5-1 and J usage is TRBJ1-1; 9 bases fit TRBD1. CDR1 SGHRS and CDR2 YFSETQ come from the germline V gene. V trimming: 3 bases; J trimming: 3 bases; junction bases outside the gene matches: 6. The CDR3 loop spans 15 amino acids. The full variable domain, rest sourced from reference TRBV5-1 and TRBJ1-1, is KAGVTQTPRYLIKTRGQQVTLSCSPISGHRSVSWYQQTPGQGLQFLFEYFSETQRNKGNFPGRFSGRQFSNSRSEMNVSTLELGDSALYLCASSSDRGGDTEAFFGQGTRLTVV.

V usage is TRBV5-1 and J usage is TRBJ1-5; D gene ambiguous. V was clipped by 4 bases and J by 3 bases, with 14 bases between them. The CDR3 loop spans 15 amino acids. Germline CDR1 and CDR2: SGHRS and YFSETQ. The chain's CDR3 is CASSPWGDSNQPQHF. Here the CDR3 DNA reads TGCGCCAGCAGCCCCTGGGGAGACTCCAATCAGCCCCAGCATTTT.

This chain uses TRBV9 with TRBJ2-1; 10 bases agree with TRBD2. Germline CDR1 is SGDLS and CDR2 is YYNGEE. The CDR3 sequence is 15 residues long. Trimming cost V 1 base and J 5 bases; bases outside gene matches: 3. For the CDR3, the DNA is TGTGCCAGCAGCGTAAGAGCGGGGGGGAACAATGAGCAGTTCTTC. Encoded protein: CASSVRAGGNNEQFF.

The chain combines TRBV18 with TRBJ1-1; maybe TRBD1 (5 bases). The CDR3 loop spans 14 amino acids. V was clipped by 3 bases and J by 1 base, with 9 bases between them. CDR1 is KGHSH and CDR2 is LQKENI in the germline V gene. The chain's CDR3 is CASSPGLTNTEAFF. CDR3 bases: TGTGCCAGCTCACCGGGACTCACGAACACTGAAGCTTTCTTT.

V gene TRBV10-3 combines with J gene TRBJ2-3, with 10 nucleotides matching TRBD2. The CDR3 covers 16 residues. Germline-derived CDR1 and CDR2 are ENHRY and SYGVKD. The ends lost 3 bases at V and 6 bases at J; junction bases unmatched: 9. The CDR3 is CAISDVLAGVLDTQYF. In DNA form, the CDR3 reads TGTGCCATCAGTGACGTGCTAGCGGGGGTGCTTGATACGCAGTATTTT.

The chain uses TRBV11-2 and TRBJ2-1; D perhaps matches TRBD1 (5 bases). This CDR3 has 16 amino acids. Trimming left V 2 bases short and J 8 bases short, with 19 bases between. Germline V gives CDR1 SGHAT, CDR2 FQNNGV. The CDR3 protein is CASSLMLSRGRDEQFF. CDR3 coding DNA: TGTGCCAGCAGCTTAATGTTATCTAGGGGAAGGGATGAGCAGTTCTTC. Supplemented by reference TRBV11-2 and TRBJ2-1, the full variable domain reads EAGVAQSPRYKIIEKRQSVAFWCNPISGHATLYWYQQILGQGPKLLIQFQNNGVVDDSQLPKDRFSAERLKGVDSTLKIQPAKLEDSAVYLCASSLMLSRGRDEQFFGPGTRLTVL.

V gene TRBV9 combines with J gene TRBJ1-1; a possible D gene is TRBD1 (5 bases). The CDR3 runs 15 residues. Trimming left V 0 bases short and J 3 bases short, with 12 bases between. Looked up from germline, CDR1 is SGDLS and CDR2 is YYNGEE. For the CDR3, the DNA is TGTGCCAGCAGCGTAGTGGGGGGAGGAGACACTGAAGCTTTCTTT. Its protein is CASSVVGGGDTEAFF.

The chain has TRBV5-4 and TRBJ2-1, with a weak D call TRBD2 (5 bases). The CDR3 has 12 residues. Germline-derived CDR1 and CDR2 are SGHNT and YYREEE (reference sequence). The V end lost 3 bases, the J end lost 9 bases, and 10 bases lay between the germline ends. DNA for the CDR3: TGTGCCAGCAGCTCCCCGGAGGCTGAGCAGTTCTTC. This codes for CASSSPEAEQFF.

This rearrangement joins TRBV6-5 to TRBJ1-6; 7 bases align to TRBD1. J gave up 5 bases and V 7 bases, and 8 bases lay outside the gene matches. This CDR3 is built from 15 residues. In germline, CDR1 is MNHEY, CDR2 SVGAGI. The CDR3 is CASKGTDFNNSPLHF. In nucleotides, the CDR3 is TGTGCCAGCAAAGGGACAGACTTTAATAATTCACCCCTCCACTTT.

The chain is built from TRBV9 and TRBJ1-3, with D perhaps matching TRBD1 (6 bases). From germline, CDR1 is SGDLS and CDR2 YYNGEE. The length of the CDR3 is 17 residues. V was shortened by 4 bases and J by 0 bases, with 17 bases between the two germline ends. In DNA form, the CDR3 reads TGTGCCAGCAGCCCCCACCGGGACACCGACTCTGGAAACACCATATATTTT. Protein product: CASSPHRDTDSGNTIYF.

The chain is built from TRBV4-3 and TRBJ2-3; no definite D call. CDR1 LGHNA and CDR2 YSLEER come from the germline V gene. Trimming cost V 1 base and J 0 bases, with 8 bases left between them. The CDR3 has 15 amino acids. The CDR3 sequence: CASSQAGTSTDTQYF. CDR3 nucleotides: TGCGCCAGCAGCCAAGCCGGTACTAGCACAGATACGCAGTATTTT.

This clone was counted between two and nine times. The rearrangement joins TRBV14 to TRBJ2-3, with D tentatively TRBD2 (5 bases). V dropped 0 bases and J dropped 2 bases, with 9 bases sitting between them. CDR3 size: 15 residues. CDR1 SGHDN and CDR2 FVKESK come from the germline V gene. The DNA for the CDR3 is TGTGCCAGCAGCCAAGATGACTACTACACAGATACGCAGTATTTT. Its protein product is CASSQDDYYTDTQYF.

The chain recombines TRBV4-1 with TRBJ1-4, with D unresolved. The CDR3 contains 14 residues. V lost 4 bases and J lost 3, with 9 bases in between. CDR1 is MGHRA, CDR2 YSYEKL, per germline. For the CDR3, the DNA is TGCGCCAGCAGCCCCCTTAATCCTAATGAAAAACTGTTTTTT. It specifies CASSPLNPNEKLFF.

V and J are TRBV5-1 and TRBJ2-7, with 7 bases aligning to TRBD1. Per the germline V gene, CDR1 is SGHRS and CDR2 is YFSETQ. The CDR3 has 15 amino acids. V shed 4 bases and J 0 bases; nucleotides not matched to a gene: 7. Written as DNA, the CDR3 is TGCGCCAGCAGCACCGGGACAGATTACTCCTACGAGCAGTACTTC. Translation: CASSTGTDYSYEQYF.

The V and J genes are TRBV6-1 and TRBJ1-1; 7 nucleotides match TRBD1. The V gene's germline CDR1 is MNHNS and CDR2 SASEGT. The CDR3 covers 14 residues. With 4 bases clipped from V and 2 bases from J, the junction kept 4 bases outside the gene matches. This CDR3 is CASSAQGLNTEAFF. DNA of the CDR3: TGTGCCAGCAGTGCACAGGGGCTAAACACTGAAGCTTTCTTT.

The CDR3 coding sequence is TGTGCCAGCAGATCTTTAGCGGGAGGCGAGCAGTTCTTC. Encoded protein: CASRSLAGGEQFF. V and J are TRBV7-6 and TRBJ2-1; TRBD2 matches 10 bases. CDR1 SGHVS and CDR2 FNYEAQ come from the germline V gene. The CDR3 covers 13 residues. After removal of 6 bases from V and 10 bases from J, the junction contained 6 bases not matched to a gene.

The genes are TRBV5-1 and TRBJ1-1, with a possible D match to TRBD1 (6 bases). The CDR3 is made up of 14 amino acids. Germline assignment: CDR1 SGHRS and CDR2 YFSETQ. The germline V and J ends were trimmed by 2 bases and 6 bases, with 14 bases remaining between them. This CDR3 is CASSFEGVVAEAFF. The CDR3 nucleotides are TGCGCCAGCAGCTTTGAGGGGGTTGTCGCTGAAGCTTTCTTT.

The chain combines TRBV5-6 with TRBJ2-5, with 16 positions matching TRBD2. The CDR3 totals 19 residues. Germline CDR1 is SGHDT and CDR2 is YYEEEE. V lost 0 bases, J lost 5 bases, and 10 bases stayed unmatched. Written as DNA, the CDR3 is TGTGCCAGCAGCTTGGCTGTGGGGACTAGCGGGAGGGCCGAGGAGACCCAGTACTTC. It codes for CASSLAVGTSGRAEETQYF. The whole variable domain, remainder taken from reference TRBV5-6 and TRBJ2-5, is DAGVTQSPTHLIKTRGQQVTLRCSPKSGHDTVSWYQQALGQGPQFIFQYYEEEERQRGNFPDRFSGHQFPNYSSELNVNALLLGDSALYLCASSLAVGTSGRAEETQYFGPGTRLLVL.

V and J are TRBV7-2 and TRBJ2-2; 13 bases map to TRBD2. The CDR3 length is 18 residues. Germline CDR1 is SGHTA and CDR2 is FQGNSA. J gave up 6 bases and V 2 bases, and 9 bases lay outside the gene matches. The CDR3 is CASSLMGLAGWIPGELFF. The DNA for the CDR3 is TGTGCCAGCAGCTTAATGGGACTAGCGGGATGGATCCCCGGGGAGCTGTTTTTT.

This clone was picked up one time. V is TRBV7-9 and J is TRBJ1-1; D may be TRBD1 (6 bases). CDR3 length equals 15 residues. V lost 2 bases and J lost 4, with 14 bases in between. Germline-derived CDR1 and CDR2 are SEHNR and FQNEAQ (reference sequence). The CDR3 coding sequence is TGTGCCAGCAGCTTAATGGGGGCGCGGAGCACTGAAGCTTTCTTT. Protein: CASSLMGARSTEAFF.

CDR3 residues: CASSELRSGGRVTQYF. For the CDR3, the DNA is TGTGCCAGCAGTGAGTTACGAAGCGGGGGCCGAGTCACCCAGTACTTC. This sequence joins TRBV6-1 and TRBJ2-5; 8 bases map to TRBD2. The germline gives CDR1 MNHNS, CDR2 SASEGT. V lost 3 bases, J lost 8 bases, and 14 bases stayed unmatched. The CDR3 sequence is 16 residues long.

CDR3 sequence reads: CASSLGGGNTEAFF. CDR3 in DNA: TGTGCCAGCAGCTTGGGAGGTGGGAACACTGAAGCTTTCTTT. J is TRBJ1-1 and V is TRBV11-2; D remains unclear. CDR3 length equals 14 residues. Germline loops: CDR1 SGHAT, CDR2 FQNNGV. Trimming pared 3 bases from V and 1 base from J, leaving 9 bases between.

The genes are TRBV7-9 and TRBJ2-7, with a weak D call TRBD1 (6 bases). Deletions cut 4 bases from V and 9 bases from J, with 13 bases between. The CDR3 contains 12 residues. Germline lookup yields CDR1 SEHNR and CDR2 FQNEAQ (reference sequence). In DNA form, the CDR3 reads TGTGCCAGCAGCTCCTCCGAGGACAGGCAGTACTTC. Translating it yields CASSSSEDRQYF.

CDR3 residues: CASSNRGLNEAFF. DNA for the CDR3: TGTGCCAGCAGTAACAGGGGGCTGAATGAAGCTTTCTTT. This chain joins TRBV6-1 and TRBJ1-1, with 9 nucleotides matching TRBD1. CDR1 is MNHNS and CDR2 is SASEGT in the germline V gene. The V and J ends lost 5 bases and 7 bases, in that order; junction bases with no gene match: 5. The length of the CDR3 is 13 residues.

CDR3 sequence (DNA): TGTGCCAGCAGCCGGGGCGGGGGTACTTCCACAGATACGCAGTATTTT. As protein: CASSRGGGTSTDTQYF. The J gene is TRBJ2-3, the V gene TRBV4-2; TRBD2 matches 7 bases. V shed 4 bases and J 2 bases; nucleotides not matched to a gene: 9. This CDR3 has 16 amino acids. Germline V gene sequence: CDR1 LGHNA, CDR2 YNFKEQ.